Shown below are 8 T cell receptor beta chains from a single sample sequenced in a study of T cell changes during pregnancy in multiple sclerosis. The protocol was immunoSEQ multiplex PCR, while the TCRdb copy is restricted to in-frame clones and leaves out a portion. The sample includes about 120,000 clones, 93% of them seen just once. The sample here was peripheral blood, taken before pregnancy. Receptor source: a female donor with multiple sclerosis, enrolled in a pregnancy study.

This chain connects TRBV5-4 to TRBJ1-2; TRBD1 is a possible D gene (5 bases). Germline-derived CDR1 and CDR2 are SGHNT and YYREEE (reference sequence). The CDR3 has 13 residues. The V end lost 3 bases, the J end lost 4 bases, and 10 bases lay between the germline ends. CDR3 nucleotide sequence: TGTGCCAGCAGCTCGGACGGGGGCTATGGCTACACCTTC. This encodes CASSSDGGYGYTF.

The rearrangement uses TRBV19 and TRBJ2-2; 7 bases fit TRBD1. The CDR3 runs to 18 residues. From germline, CDR1 is LNHDA and CDR2 SQIVND (reference sequence). The V segment lost 1 base and the J segment 0 bases; nucleotides outside the gene matches: 8. CDR3 loop: CASSIVDRQVANTGELFF. The CDR3 region has the DNA TGTGCCAGTAGTATAGTGGACAGGCAGGTGGCGAACACCGGGGAGCTGTTTTTT.

This rearrangement joins TRBV5-1 to TRBJ2-7; a possible D gene is TRBD2 (7 bases). The germline V and J ends were trimmed by 6 bases and 3 bases, with 16 bases remaining between them. This CDR3 is 14 amino acids long. Germline-derived CDR1 and CDR2 are SGHRS and YFSETQ. DNA for the CDR3: TGCGCCAGCACTGGGGGCCGGGAGGTCTACGAGCAGTACTTC. Protein sequence: CASTGGREVYEQYF.

This clone was seen more than once but under ten times. This chain connects TRBV5-6 to TRBJ2-5; TRBD1 aligns across 9 bases. CDR1 SGHDT and CDR2 YYEEEE come from the germline V gene. The trim removed 4 bases at V and 0 bases at J, leaving 13 bases unmatched. This CDR3 has 18 residues. CDR3 residues: CASSLNRGPLWYQETQYF. The CDR3 nucleotides read TGTGCCAGCAGCCTCAACAGGGGGCCCCTCTGGTACCAAGAGACCCAGTACTTC.

The chain links TRBV25-1 to TRBJ2-7, with 7 nucleotides matching TRBD2. With 4 bases clipped from V and 3 bases from J, the junction kept 9 bases outside the gene matches. Germline V gene lookup returns CDR1 MGHDK and CDR2 SYGVNS. The CDR3 consists of 15 residues. CDR3 amino acids: CASSGRGRGSYEQYF. As DNA, the CDR3 is TGTGCCAGCAGTGGGAGGGGCCGCGGGAGCTACGAGCAGTACTTC.

CDR3 bases: TGTGCCAGTAGTGGAGGGACCCCCTCCAACTATGGCTACACCTTC. Residues: CASSGGTPSNYGYTF. The chain combines TRBV19 with TRBJ1-2; possibly TRBD1 for D (5 bases). V was clipped by 5 bases and J by 2 bases, with 15 bases between them. Germline assignment: CDR1 LNHDA and CDR2 SQIVND (reference sequence). The length of the CDR3 is 15 residues.

CDR3 sequence reads: CASSNSGGRTNTQYF. The CDR3 bases are TGTGCCAGCAGCAACAGCGGGGGTAGAACAAATACGCAGTATTTT. The chain joins TRBV2 to TRBJ2-3; 8 bases align to TRBD2. Looked up from germline, CDR1 is SNHLY and CDR2 is FYNNEI. The CDR3 is 15 residues long. V shed 6 bases, J shed 7 bases, and the junction held 12 bases outside the gene matches. Complete variable domain (other parts from reference TRBV2 and TRBJ2-3): EPEVTQTPSHQVTQMGQEVILRCVPISNHLYFYWYRQILGQKVEFLVSFYNNEISEKSEIFDDQFSVERPDGSNFTLKIRSTKLEDSAMYFCASSNSGGRTNTQYFGPGTRLTVL.

The chain couples TRBV7-9 to TRBJ2-7; the match to TRBD2 covers 7 bases. The length of the CDR3 is 15 residues. Germline V gene data show CDR1 as SEHNR and CDR2 as FQNEAQ (reference sequence). The J segment lost 3 bases and the V segment lost 1 base, leaving 6 bases of the junction unmatched. CDR3 nucleotides: TGTGCCAGCAGCTTAGGGAGCGGGAACAACTACGAGCAGTACTTC. It is translated as CASSLGSGNNYEQYF. Full variable domain (missing parts from reference TRBV7-9 and TRBJ2-7): DTGVSQNPRHKITKRGQNVTFRCDPISEHNRLYWYRQTLGQGPEFLTYFQNEAQLEKSRLLSDRFSAERPKGSFSTLEIQRTEQGDSAMYLCASSLGSGNNYEQYFGPGTRLTVT.